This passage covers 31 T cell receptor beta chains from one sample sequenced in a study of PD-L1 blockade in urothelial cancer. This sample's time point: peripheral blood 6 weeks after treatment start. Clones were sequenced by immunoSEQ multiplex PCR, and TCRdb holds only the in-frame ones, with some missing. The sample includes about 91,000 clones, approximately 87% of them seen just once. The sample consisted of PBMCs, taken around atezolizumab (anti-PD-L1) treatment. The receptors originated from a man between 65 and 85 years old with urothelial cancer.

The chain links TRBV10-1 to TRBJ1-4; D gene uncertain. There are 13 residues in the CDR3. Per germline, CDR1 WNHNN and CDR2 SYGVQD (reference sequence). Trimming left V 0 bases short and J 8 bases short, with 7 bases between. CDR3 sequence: CASSESPGEKLFF. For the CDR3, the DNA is TGCGCCAGCAGTGAGTCGCCAGGCGAAAAACTGTTTTTT.

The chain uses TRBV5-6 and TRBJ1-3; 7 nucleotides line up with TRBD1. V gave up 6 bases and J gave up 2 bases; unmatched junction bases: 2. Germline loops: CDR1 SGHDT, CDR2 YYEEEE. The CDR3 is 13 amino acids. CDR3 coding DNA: TGTGCCAGCAACGACAGGGCTGGAAACACCATATATTTT. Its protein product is CASNDRAGNTIYF.

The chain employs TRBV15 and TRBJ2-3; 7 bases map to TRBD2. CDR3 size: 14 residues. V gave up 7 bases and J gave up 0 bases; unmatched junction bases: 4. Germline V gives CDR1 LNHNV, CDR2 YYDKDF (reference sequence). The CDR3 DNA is TGTGCCACCAAGTCTAGCGGTAGCACAGATACGCAGTATTTT. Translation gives CATKSSGSTDTQYF.

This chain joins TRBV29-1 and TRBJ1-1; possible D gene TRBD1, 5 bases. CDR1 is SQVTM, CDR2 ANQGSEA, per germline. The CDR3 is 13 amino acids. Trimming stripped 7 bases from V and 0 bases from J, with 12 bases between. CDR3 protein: CSARTTLNTEAFF. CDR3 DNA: TGCAGCGCCCGGACAACCCTGAACACTGAAGCTTTCTTT.

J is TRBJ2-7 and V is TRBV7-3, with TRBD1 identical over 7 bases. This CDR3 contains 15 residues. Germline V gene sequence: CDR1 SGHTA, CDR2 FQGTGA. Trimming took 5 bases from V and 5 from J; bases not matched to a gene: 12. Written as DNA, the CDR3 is TGTGCCAGCAGCACACGACAGGGCGAGTTCGACGAGCAGTACTTC. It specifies CASSTRQGEFDEQYF.

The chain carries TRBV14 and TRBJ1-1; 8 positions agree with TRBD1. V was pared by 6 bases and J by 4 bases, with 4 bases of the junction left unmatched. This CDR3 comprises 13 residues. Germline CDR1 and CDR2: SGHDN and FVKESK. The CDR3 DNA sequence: TGTGCCAGCAGGATAGACAGGGGCACTGAAGCTTTCTTT. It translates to CASRIDRGTEAFF.

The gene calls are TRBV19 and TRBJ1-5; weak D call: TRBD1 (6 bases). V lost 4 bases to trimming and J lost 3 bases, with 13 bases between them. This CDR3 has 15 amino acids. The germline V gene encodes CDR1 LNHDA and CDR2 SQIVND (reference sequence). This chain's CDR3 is CASSRSRDTNQPQHF. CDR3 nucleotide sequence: TGTGCCAGTAGTAGGAGCCGGGACACCAATCAGCCCCAGCATTTT.

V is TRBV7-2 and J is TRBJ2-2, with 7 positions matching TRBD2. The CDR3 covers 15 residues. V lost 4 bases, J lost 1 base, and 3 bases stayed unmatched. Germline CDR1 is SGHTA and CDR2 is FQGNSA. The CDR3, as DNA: TGTGCCAGCAGCTCGGGACTATTGAACACCGGGGAGCTGTTTTTT. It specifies CASSSGLLNTGELFF.

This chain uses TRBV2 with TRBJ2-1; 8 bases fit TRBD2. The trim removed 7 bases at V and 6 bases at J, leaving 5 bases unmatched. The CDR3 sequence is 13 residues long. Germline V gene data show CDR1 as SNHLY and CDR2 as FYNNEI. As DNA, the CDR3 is TGTGCCAGCATGAACGGGAGGGTCAATGAGCAGTTCTTC. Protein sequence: CASMNGRVNEQFF.

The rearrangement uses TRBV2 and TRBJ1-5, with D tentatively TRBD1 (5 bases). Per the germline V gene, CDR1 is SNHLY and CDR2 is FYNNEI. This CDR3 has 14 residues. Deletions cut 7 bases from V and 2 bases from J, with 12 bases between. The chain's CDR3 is CASTREQGNQPQHF. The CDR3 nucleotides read TGTGCCAGCACCAGGGAACAGGGCAATCAGCCCCAGCATTTT.

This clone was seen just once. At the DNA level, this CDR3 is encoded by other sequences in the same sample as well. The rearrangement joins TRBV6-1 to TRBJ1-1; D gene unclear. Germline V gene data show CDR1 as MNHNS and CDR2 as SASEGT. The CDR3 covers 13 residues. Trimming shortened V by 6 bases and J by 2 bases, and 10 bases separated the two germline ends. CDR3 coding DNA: TGTGCCAGCAGCCCCCTCGTTAACACTGAAGCTTTCTTT. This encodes CASSPLVNTEAFF.

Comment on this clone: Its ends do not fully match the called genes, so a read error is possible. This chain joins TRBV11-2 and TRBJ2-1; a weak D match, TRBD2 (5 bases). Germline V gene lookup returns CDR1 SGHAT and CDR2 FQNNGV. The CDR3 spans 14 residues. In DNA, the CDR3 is TGTGCCAGCAGCTTAGCGAGCCGGGAAGATGAACAGTTCTTC. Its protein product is CASSLASREDEQFF.

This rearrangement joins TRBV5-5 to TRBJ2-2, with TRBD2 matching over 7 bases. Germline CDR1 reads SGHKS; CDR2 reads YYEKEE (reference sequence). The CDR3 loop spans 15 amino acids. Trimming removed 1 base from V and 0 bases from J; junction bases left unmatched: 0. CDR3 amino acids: CASSLRGANTGELFF. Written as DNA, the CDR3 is TGTGCCAGCAGCTTGCGGGGGGCGAACACCGGGGAGCTGTTTTTT.

DNA of the CDR3: TGCGCCAGCAGCTTGGTTGGGGGGGACGCTGAAGCTTTCTTT. This translates into CASSLVGGDAEAFF. The V gene is TRBV5-1, the J gene TRBJ1-1; weak D call: TRBD1 (5 bases). The CDR3 runs to 14 residues. Germline V gene sequence: CDR1 SGHRS, CDR2 YFSETQ. Trimming left V 0 bases short and J 6 bases short, with 12 bases between. The full variable domain, rest sourced from reference TRBV5-1 and TRBJ1-1, is KAGVTQTPRYLIKTRGQQVTLSCSPISGHRSVSWYQQTPGQGLQFLFEYFSETQRNKGNFPGRFSGRQFSNSRSEMNVSTLELGDSALYLCASSLVGGDAEAFFGQGTRLTVV.

CDR3 DNA: TGTGCCAGCAGCGAAACTAGCGGAGCCTACGAGCAGTACTTC. This codes for CASSETSGAYEQYF. The chain employs TRBV7-2 and TRBJ2-7; 8 bases agree with TRBD2. V was clipped by 5 bases and J by 2 bases; unmatched bases: 5. Germline CDR1 SGHTA, CDR2 FQGNSA. The CDR3 sequence is 14 residues long. Full variable domain (remainder filled in from reference TRBV7-2 and TRBJ2-7): GAGVSQSPSNKVTEKGKDVELRCDPISGHTALYWYRQSLGQGLEFLIYFQGNSAPDKSGLPSDRFSAERTGGSVSTLTIQRTQQEDSAVYLCASSETSGAYEQYFGPGTRLTVT.

In DNA form, the CDR3 reads TGTGCCAGCAGCCAAGAGGTTAGCGGGAGCGCCGGGGAGCTGTTTTTT. Encoded protein: CASSQEVSGSAGELFF. This chain links TRBV4-2 with TRBJ2-2, with 9 bases aligning to TRBD2. V dropped 0 bases and J dropped 6; count of bases not matched to a gene: 5. Germline values: CDR1 LGHNA, CDR2 YNFKEQ. The CDR3 is 16 residues long.

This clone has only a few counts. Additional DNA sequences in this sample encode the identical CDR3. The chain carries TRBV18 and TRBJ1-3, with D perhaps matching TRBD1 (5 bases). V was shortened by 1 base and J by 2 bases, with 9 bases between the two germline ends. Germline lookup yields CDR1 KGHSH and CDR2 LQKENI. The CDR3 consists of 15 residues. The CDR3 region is CASSPQGKAGNTIYF. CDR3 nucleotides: TGTGCCAGCTCACCACAGGGGAAGGCTGGAAACACCATATATTTT.

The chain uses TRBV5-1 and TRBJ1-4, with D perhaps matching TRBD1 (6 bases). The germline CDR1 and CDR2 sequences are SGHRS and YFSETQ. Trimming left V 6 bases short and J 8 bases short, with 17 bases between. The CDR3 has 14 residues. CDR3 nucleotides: TGCGCCAGCAACCACGGGGGGGCAAAGGAAAAACTGTTTTTT. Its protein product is CASNHGGAKEKLFF.

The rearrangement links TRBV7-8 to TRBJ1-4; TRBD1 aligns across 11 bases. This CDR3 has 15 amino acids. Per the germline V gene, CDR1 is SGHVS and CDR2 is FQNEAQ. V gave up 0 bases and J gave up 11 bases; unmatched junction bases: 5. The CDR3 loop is CASSLAGQGAQKLFF. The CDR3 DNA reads TGTGCCAGCAGCTTAGCCGGACAGGGGGCACAGAAACTGTTTTTT.

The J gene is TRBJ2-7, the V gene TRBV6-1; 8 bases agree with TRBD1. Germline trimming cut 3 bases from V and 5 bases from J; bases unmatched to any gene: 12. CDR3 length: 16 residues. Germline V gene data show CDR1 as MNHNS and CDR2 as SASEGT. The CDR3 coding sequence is TGTGCCAGCAGTGATTACCGCGGGACAGGAGACCACGAGCAGTACTTC. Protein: CASSDYRGTGDHEQYF.

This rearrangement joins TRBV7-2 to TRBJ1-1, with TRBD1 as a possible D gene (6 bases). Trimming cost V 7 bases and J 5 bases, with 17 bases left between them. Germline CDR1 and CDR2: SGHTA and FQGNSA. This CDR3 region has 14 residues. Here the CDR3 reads CASTLQGESTEAFF. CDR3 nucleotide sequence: TGTGCCAGCACCCTACAGGGAGAGAGTACTGAAGCTTTCTTT.

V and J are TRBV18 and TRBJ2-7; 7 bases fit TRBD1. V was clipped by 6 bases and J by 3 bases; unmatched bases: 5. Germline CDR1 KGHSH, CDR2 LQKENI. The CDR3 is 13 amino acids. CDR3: CASSFGTDYEQYF. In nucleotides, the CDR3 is TGTGCCAGCTCGTTCGGGACAGACTACGAGCAGTACTTC.

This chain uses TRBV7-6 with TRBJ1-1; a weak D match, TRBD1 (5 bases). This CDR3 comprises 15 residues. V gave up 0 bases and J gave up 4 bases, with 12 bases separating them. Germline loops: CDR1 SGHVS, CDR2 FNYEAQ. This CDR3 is CASSLAQGGGTEAFF. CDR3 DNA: TGTGCCAGCAGCTTAGCGCAGGGCGGGGGCACTGAAGCTTTCTTT.

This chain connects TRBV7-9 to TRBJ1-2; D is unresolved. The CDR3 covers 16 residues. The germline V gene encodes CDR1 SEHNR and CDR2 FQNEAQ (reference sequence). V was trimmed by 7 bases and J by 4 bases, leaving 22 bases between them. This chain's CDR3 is CASTLQGTGPSYGYTF. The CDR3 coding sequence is TGTGCCAGCACCCTTCAAGGAACTGGGCCCAGCTATGGCTACACCTTC. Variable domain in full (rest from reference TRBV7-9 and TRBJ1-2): DTGVSQNPRHKITKRGQNVTFRCDPISEHNRLYWYRQTLGQGPEFLTYFQNEAQLEKSRLLSDRFSAERPKGSFSTLEIQRTEQGDSAMYLCASTLQGTGPSYGYTFGSGTRLTVV.

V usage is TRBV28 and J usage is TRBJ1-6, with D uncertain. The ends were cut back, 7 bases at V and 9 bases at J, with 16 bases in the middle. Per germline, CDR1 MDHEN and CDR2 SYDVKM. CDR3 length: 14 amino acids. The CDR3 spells CASTPPGYFSPLHF. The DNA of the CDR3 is TGTGCCAGCACCCCACCGGGGTATTTTTCACCCCTCCACTTT.

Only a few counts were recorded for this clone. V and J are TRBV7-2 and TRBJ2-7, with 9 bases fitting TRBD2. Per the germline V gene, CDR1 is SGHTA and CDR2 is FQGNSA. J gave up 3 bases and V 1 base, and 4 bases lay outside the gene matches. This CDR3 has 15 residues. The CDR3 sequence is CASSLVGTSNYEQYF. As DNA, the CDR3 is TGTGCCAGCAGCTTAGTGGGGACTAGCAACTACGAGCAGTACTTC. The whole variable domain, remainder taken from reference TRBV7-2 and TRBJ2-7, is GAGVSQSPSNKVTEKGKDVELRCDPISGHTALYWYRQSLGQGLEFLIYFQGNSAPDKSGLPSDRFSAERTGGSVSTLTIQRTQQEDSAVYLCASSLVGTSNYEQYFGPGTRLTVT.

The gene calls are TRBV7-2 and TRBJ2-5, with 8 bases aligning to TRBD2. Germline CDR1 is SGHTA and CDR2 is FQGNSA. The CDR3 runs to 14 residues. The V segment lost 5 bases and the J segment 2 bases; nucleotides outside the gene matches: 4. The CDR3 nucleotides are TGTGCCAGCAGCCCACTAGCGGATCAAGAGACCCAGTACTTC. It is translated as CASSPLADQETQYF. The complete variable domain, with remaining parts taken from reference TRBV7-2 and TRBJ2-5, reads GAGVSQSPSNKVTEKGKDVELRCDPISGHTALYWYRQSLGQGLEFLIYFQGNSAPDKSGLPSDRFSAERTGGSVSTLTIQRTQQEDSAVYLCASSPLADQETQYFGPGTRLLVL.

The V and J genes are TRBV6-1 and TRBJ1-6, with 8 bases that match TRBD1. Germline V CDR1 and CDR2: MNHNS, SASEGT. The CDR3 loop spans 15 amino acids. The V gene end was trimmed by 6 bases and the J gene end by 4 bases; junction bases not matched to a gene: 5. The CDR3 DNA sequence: TGTGCCAGCAGGACAGGGGCGCCTTATAATTCACCCCTCCACTTT. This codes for CASRTGAPYNSPLHF.

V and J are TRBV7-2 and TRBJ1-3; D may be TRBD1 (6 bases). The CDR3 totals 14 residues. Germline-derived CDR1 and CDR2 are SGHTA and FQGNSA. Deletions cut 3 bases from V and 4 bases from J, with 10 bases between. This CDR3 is CASSLGGRGNTIYF. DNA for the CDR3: TGTGCCAGCAGCTTGGGGGGGCGGGGAAACACCATATATTTT.

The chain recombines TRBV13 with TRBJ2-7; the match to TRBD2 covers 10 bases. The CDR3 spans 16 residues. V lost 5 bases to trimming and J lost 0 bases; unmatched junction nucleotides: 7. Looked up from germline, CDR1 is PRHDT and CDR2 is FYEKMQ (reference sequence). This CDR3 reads CASSPEAGGNSYEQYF. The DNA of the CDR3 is TGTGCCAGCAGCCCAGAAGCGGGAGGGAACTCCTACGAGCAGTACTTC.

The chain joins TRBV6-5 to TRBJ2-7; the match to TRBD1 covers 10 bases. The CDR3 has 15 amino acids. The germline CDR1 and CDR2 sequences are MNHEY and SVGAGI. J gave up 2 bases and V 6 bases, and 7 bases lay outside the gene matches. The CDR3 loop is CASSFRQGATYEQYF. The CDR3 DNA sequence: TGTGCCAGCAGCTTCCGACAGGGGGCGACCTACGAGCAGTACTTC.